The present entry profiles one T cell receptor (beta chain) with its context. Using its own MiXCR run on the 5' RACE reads, TCRdb lists one record per CDR3 protein. Here the sample spans tens of thousands of distinct CDR3 sequences, 5.6% being singletons. Trimming took 2 bases from V and 7 from J, leaving 18 bases between them. The CDR3 sequence is 15 residues long. The germline V gene has CDR1 SGHAT and CDR2 FQNNGV. This sample stems from a study of early T cells in non-severe SARS-CoV-2 infection. The chain uses TRBV11-2 and TRBJ2-7, with D perhaps matching TRBD2 (5 bases). The sample consisted of whole blood. The TCR originated in an adult who was a healthcare worker with PCR-confirmed SARS-CoV-2 infection or an uninfected control (not recorded which). CDR3 in amino acids: CASSLYTGSPREQYF. The CDR3 DNA sequence: TGTGCCAGCAGCTTATATACGGGGTCCCCGAGAGAGCAGTACTTC.